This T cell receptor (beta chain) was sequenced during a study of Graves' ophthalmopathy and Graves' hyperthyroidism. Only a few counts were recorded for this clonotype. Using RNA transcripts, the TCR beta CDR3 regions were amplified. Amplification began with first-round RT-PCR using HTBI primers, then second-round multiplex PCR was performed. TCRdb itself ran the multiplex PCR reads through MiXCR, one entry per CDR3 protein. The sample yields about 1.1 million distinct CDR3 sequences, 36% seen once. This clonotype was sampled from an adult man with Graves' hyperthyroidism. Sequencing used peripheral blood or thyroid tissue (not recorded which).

The CDR3 sequence: CASSSLYGRTGELFF. DNA for the CDR3: TGTGCCAGCAGCTCACTCTACGGTCGGACCGGGGAGCTGTTTTTT. The genes are TRBV5-5 and TRBJ2-2; no reliable D call. Germline CDR1 SGHKS, CDR2 YYEKEE (reference sequence). CDR3 length equals 15 residues. The ends were cut back, 3 bases at V and 5 bases at J, with 14 bases in the middle.